Listed below are T cell receptor beta chains from one sample, sequenced in a study of blood T cell repertoires in COVID-19. The method was immunoSEQ multiplex PCR; TCRdb's version includes in-frame clones alone and lacks a portion of them. The sample records roughly 58,000 clones, around 76% being singletons. Material for sequencing was peripheral blood. These receptors all come from a man aged 50-60 years with active or convalescent COVID-19. Both conserved end residues are part of each CDR3. The order of the fields is J gene, V gene, D gene, clone size, CDR3 protein, CDR3 DNA. D genes are given only for firm matches. Not all rows give a size; the values are once, few, many and, for expanded clones, a class.

TRBJ1-2 TRBV7-9 . . CASSFSTANYGGAF TGTGCCAGCAGCTTTAGTACAGCAAACTATGGGGGGGCCTTC
TRBJ1-1 TRBV10-3 . . CAISVKQPNTEAFF TGTGCCATCAGTGTAAAGCAACCTAACACTGAAGCTTTCTTT
TRBJ2-7 TRBV5-4 TRBD2 . CASKEKLADYEQYF TGTGCCAGCAAAGAAAAACTAGCGGATTACGAGCAGTACTTC
TRBJ2-7 TRBV21-1 . . CASSKYRDYEQYF TGTGCCAGCAGCAAATACAGGGACTACGAGCAGTACTTC
TRBJ2-7 TRBV7-2 . . CASSFARLDEQYF TGTGCCAGCAGCTTCGCGAGACTTGACGAGCAGTACTTC
TRBJ1-3 TRBV6-6 . . CATRRAGNTIYF TGTGCCACCCGGAGGGCCGGAAACACCATATATTTT
TRBJ2-7 TRBV29-1 TRBD2 . CSVRSSGAYEQYF TGCAGCGTTCGGTCTAGCGGTGCCTACGAGCAGTACTTC
TRBJ1-1 TRBV5-1 . . CASTTEEGTAEAFF TGCGCCAGCACTACAGAGGAGGGAACCGCTGAAGCTTTCTTT
TRBJ1-1 TRBV9 TRBD1 . CASSVGQGNTEAFF TGTGCCAGCAGCGTAGGACAGGGGAACACTGAAGCTTTCTTT
TRBJ1-2 TRBV12-5 TRBD1 . CASGPPGQGLNGYTF TGTGCTAGTGGTCCCCCGGGACAGGGGTTGAATGGCTACACCTTC
TRBJ1-2 TRBV12-3/TRBV12-4 TRBD1 . CASRRQGYGYTF TGTGCCAGCAGACGACAGGGCTATGGCTACACCTTC
TRBJ1-3 TRBV5-1 . . CASSLDGSYSGNTIYF TGCGCCAGCAGCTTGGACGGGAGTTATTCCGGAAACACCATATATTTT
TRBJ1-2 TRBV9 TRBD1 . CASSVAQGQAAYGYTF TGTGCCAGCAGCGTAGCCCAAGGACAGGCAGCTTATGGCTACACCTTC
TRBJ1-1 TRBV27 TRBD1 . CASSNLQIRGDTEAFF TGTGCCAGCAGTAACCTCCAGATCAGGGGGGACACTGAAGCTTTCTTT
TRBJ1-4 TRBV9 . once CASSPLGVRETNEKLFF TGTGCCAGCAGCCCACTTGGGGTGAGGGAGACTAATGAAAAACTGTTTTTT
TRBJ1-2 TRBV2 . . CASRPPVGRGYTF TGTGCCAGCAGACCCCCGGTAGGGAGGGGCTACACCTTC
TRBJ1-6 TRBV5-1 . . CASSLAPTGGSPLHF TGCGCCAGCAGCTTGGCCCCAACAGGCGGCTCACCCCTCCACTTT
TRBJ1-2 TRBV5-5 . . CASSLAARGYTF TGTGCCAGCAGCTTGGCCGCTAGGGGCTACACCTTC
TRBJ2-2 TRBV7-2 TRBD2 . CASSTRAGGNVGELFF TGTGCCAGCAGCACGAGAGCGGGAGGGAATGTCGGGGAGCTGTTTTTT
TRBJ2-7 TRBV11-1 . . CASSSGRWSAGEQYF TGTGCCAGCAGCTCGGGACGGTGGAGCGCGGGGGAGCAGTACTTC
TRBJ1-2 TRBV6-5 . . CASSTGINYGYTF TGTGCCAGCAGTACGGGAATTAACTATGGCTACACCTTC
TRBJ2-1 TRBV10-3 TRBD1 . CAISYRGQGNNEQFF TGTGCCATCTCCTACAGGGGTCAGGGTAACAATGAGCAGTTCTTC
TRBJ2-7 TRBV4-1 TRBD2 . CASSRDSSGFYEQYF TGCGCCAGCAGCCGAGACTCTAGCGGGTTCTACGAGCAGTACTTC
TRBJ1-1 TRBV7-8 . . CASSLITGSMNTEAFF TGTGCCAGCAGCTTAATTACAGGGTCCATGAACACTGAAGCTTTCTTT
TRBJ2-2 TRBV7-3 TRBD2 few CASSFSGGDTGELFF TGTGCCAGCAGCTTTAGCGGGGGTGACACCGGGGAGCTGTTTTTT
TRBJ2-2 TRBV5-3 . . CARSLVHGARYPNTGELFF TGTGCCAGAAGCTTGGTTCATGGGGCGCGGTACCCGAACACCGGGGAGCTGTTTTTT
TRBJ2-7 TRBV3-1/TRBV3-2 . medium-sized CASSQEGRPYEQYF TGTGCCAGCAGCCAAGAGGGGAGGCCTTACGAGCAGTACTTC
TRBJ2-2 TRBV7-3 . . CASSQGAGGPNTGELFF TGTGCCAGCAGCCAGGGGGCGGGAGGGCCGAACACCGGGGAGCTGTTTTTT